The clone carrying this T cell receptor beta chain appeared a few times. Its matching antigen is unknown. Generation of TCR cDNA used 5'RACE template switching (which added a universal primer site and UMIs). TCRdb used MiXCR to reprocess the 5' RACE reads, holding one entry per CDR3 protein. The sample has about 630,000 distinct CDR3 sequences, around 12% seen once. The germline V gene encodes CDR1 LNHDA and CDR2 SQIVND (reference sequence). CDR3 length equals 14 residues. J was trimmed by 3 bases and V by 6 bases; bases with no gene match: 5. This sample is drawn from a study of T cells after yellow fever vaccination. Study details: Fractions of limited cellularity were prepared by means of SMART-Seq v4 Ultra Low Input. Study-wide results and limits: Re-detected after boosting: most primary clones, more than 95% of CD4 and about 85% of CD8. Across the CD4 and CD8 compartments, a small share of clonotypes was present in both.

The source of this sequence is a man aged 30 to 39 who received the YFV17D yellow fever vaccine. The chain is built from TRBV19 and TRBJ1-5; 7 positions agree with TRBD1. The sequencing used PBMCs, collected on the day of the yellow fever booster vaccination. The CDR3 spells CASSPTGDNQPQHF. For the CDR3, the DNA is TGTGCCAGTAGCCCTACAGGGGACAATCAGCCCCAGCATTTT. The variable domain in full, with the rest retrieved from reference TRBV19 and TRBJ1-5, is DGGITQSPKYLFRKEGQNVTLSCEQNLNHDAMYWYRQDPGQGLRLIYYSQIVNDFQKGDIAEGYSVSREKKESFPLTVTSAQKNPTAFYLCASSPTGDNQPQHFGDGTRLSIL.